This T cell receptor beta chain was retrieved from a study of shared clonotypes between healthy human individuals. This clone was recorded once. Germline V gives CDR1 LGHNA, CDR2 YNFKEQ. The CDR3 consists of 17 residues. V lost 1 base and J 0 bases, leaving 16 bases between the germline ends. Sequencing was performed with immunoSEQ multiplex PCR; in TCRdb, only in-frame clones are kept and a portion is missing. The sample contains about 92,000 clones, approximately 75% of which appear only once. Together with CD45RO+ cells, CCR7-negative CD45RA+ TemRA cells were included in CD8 memory. Sequencing used memory CD8+ T cells sorted from blood. Specified subset: CD45RO+ cells pooled with CCR7-negative TemRA cells. The TCR originated in a man under 40 in good health. The J gene is TRBJ2-7, the V gene TRBV4-2; D remains unclear. The CDR3 DNA reads TGTGCCAGCAGCCAAGGGGAACTCCCCGTGGGCTCCTACGAGCAGTACTTC. It is translated as CASSQGELPVGSYEQYF.